This T cell receptor (beta chain) was observed in a study of T cells after yellow fever vaccination. TCRdb passed the 5' RACE reads through MiXCR, listing each CDR3 protein once. The data hold about 360,000 distinct CDR3 sequences, with about 6% observed a single time. The TCR sequence derives from a man aged 30 to 39 who received the YFV17D yellow fever vaccine. This specimen consisted of PBMCs, obtained 5 days after the yellow fever booster vaccination.

CDR3 DNA sequence: TGCGCCAGCAGCTTCAGCGGGAGGGGTTCCAAAAACATTCAGTACTTC. Protein sequence: CASSFSGRGSKNIQYF. The V gene is TRBV5-1, the J gene TRBJ2-4, with 10 positions matching TRBD2. The V gene end was trimmed by 2 bases and the J gene end by 2 bases; junction bases not matched to a gene: 4. The CDR3 runs to 16 residues. Germline V gene lookup returns CDR1 SGHRS and CDR2 YFSETQ.